The table lists the clone carrying this T cell receptor beta chain with a few counts. Its antigen is not identified. At one boundary the junction diverges from the germline segment, which might be a read error. This specimen comes from a study of T and B cells in COVID-19 patients. Whole-study context: Of over 18 active-infection patients, over 9 were critically ill with mechanical ventilation or extracorporeal membrane oxygenation.

TRB rearrangements were amplified by multiplex PCR with BIOMED2 TRB-A/B primers. TCRdb processed the multiplex PCR reads anew with MiXCR; each CDR3 protein has one entry. The data hold 2,000 to 2,500 distinct CDR3 sequences, with around 27% observed a single time. General study points: Sorted SARS-CoV-2-responsive or tetramer+ T cells and CD4+, regulatory and CD8+ subsets were not yet sequenced.

Each TRB amplification used roughly 240-550 ng of genomic DNA from blood. Germline loops: CDR1 SGHKS, CDR2 YYEKEE (reference sequence). CDR3 length equals 14 residues. The chain has TRBV5-5 and TRBJ1-2, with D possibly TRBD1 on 5 matching bases. Sequencing was carried out using blood. The source is a human donor with active COVID-19. The CDR3 coding sequence is TGCGCCAGCAGCAGCACAGGTGGGGTCTATGGCTACACCTTC. This gives the protein CASSSTGGVYGYTF.